This note documents a single T cell receptor beta chain sequence. Its antigen is unidentified. This record belongs to a study of cytomegalovirus exposure and HLA in healthy donors. Study outcomes and limitations: Relative to equally common others, HLA-associated TCR beta chains showed greater clonal expansion in a later analysis.

PCR involved 60 Vbeta and 13 Jbeta primers. Assay: immunoSEQ multiplex PCR; the TCRdb copy retains only in-frame clones and omits some. The table has under 200,000 clones, 60% to 85% seen once. The sequence was obtained from a male donor in good health and CMV-seropositive. The specimen was PBMCs.

The CDR3 loop is CASSPGTSGGAGEQFF. The DNA for the CDR3 is TGCGCCAGCAGCCCGGGGACTAGCGGGGGGGCCGGGGAGCAGTTCTTC. The V call is TRBV5-1, the J call TRBJ2-1; 16 positions agree with TRBD2. CDR1 and CDR2 from the germline V gene are SGHRS and YFSETQ. Trimming cost V 4 bases and J 10 bases; bases outside gene matches: 8. The CDR3 runs to 16 residues.